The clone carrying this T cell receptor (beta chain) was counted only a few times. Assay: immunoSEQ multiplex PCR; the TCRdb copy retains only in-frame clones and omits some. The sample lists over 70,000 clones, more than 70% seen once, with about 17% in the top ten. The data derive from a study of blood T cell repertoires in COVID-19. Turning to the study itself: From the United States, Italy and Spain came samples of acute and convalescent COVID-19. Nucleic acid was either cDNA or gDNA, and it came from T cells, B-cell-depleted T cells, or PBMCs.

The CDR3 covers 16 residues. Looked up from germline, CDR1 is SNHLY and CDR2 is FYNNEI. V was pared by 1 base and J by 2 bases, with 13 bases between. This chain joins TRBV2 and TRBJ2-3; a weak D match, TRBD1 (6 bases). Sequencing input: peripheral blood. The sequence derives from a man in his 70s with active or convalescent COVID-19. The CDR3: CASSEEHQGPTDTQYF. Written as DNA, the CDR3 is TGTGCCAGCAGTGAAGAACATCAGGGGCCCACAGATACGCAGTATTTT.